These T cell receptor beta chains were read from a single sample in a study of beta chain features in type 1 diabetes. TCRdb's table, derived via immunoSEQ multiplex PCR, lists solely in-frame clones and lacks some. The sample gives 640,000 or so clones, around an eighth of which show up once; less than 0.025% is in the top ten. The sequencing sample was made of naive CD4+ T cells from blood. The receptor set was obtained from a man aged 18-30 years with type 1 diabetes. CDR3s include the opening cysteine and the closing phenylalanine or tryptophan. Each record gives: V gene, J gene, D gene, CDR3 length, clone size, CDR3 DNA, CDR3 protein. The D gene is left open where the match is weak. Size is omitted from some rows. Given values are once, few, many or a class for expanded clones.

>TRBV6-1|TRBJ2-5|TRBD2|14|few
TGTGCCAGCAGTGATACCGGGACTAGCTATGTTTTTTACTTC
CASSDTGTSYVFYF
>TRBV6-5|TRBJ1-6|NA|14|few
TGTGCCAGCACCGCGGCAAGGGCAGGGTCACCCCTCCACTTT
CASTAARAGSPLHF
>TRBV5-1|TRBJ2-1|TRBD1|14|NA
TGCGCCAGCAGCTTCGGACAGGGTGCGAATGAGCAGTTCTTC
CASSFGQGANEQFF
>TRBV5-1|TRBJ2-1|NA|14|NA
TGCGCCAGCAGCTTGGAATGGGGATACAATGAGCAGTTCTTC
CASSLEWGYNEQFF
>TRBV25-1|TRBJ2-1|NA|11|NA
TGTGCCAGCACCCCTGGGGGTGAGCAGTTCTTC
CASTPGGEQFF
>TRBV29-1|TRBJ2-3|NA|14|NA
TGCAGCGCCCTGTGGCGGCGTGCCGAAGATACGCAGTATTTT
CSALWRRAEDTQYF
>TRBV20-1|TRBJ2-3|NA|11|few
TGCAGTGCTAGTTATGGGGATCTGCAGTATTTT
CSASYGDLQYF
>TRBV15|TRBJ2-6|NA|16|NA
TGTGCCACCGGGCGAGCAGGGACCTCTGGGGCCAACGTCCTGACTTTC
CATGRAGTSGANVLTF
>TRBV4-1|TRBJ1-6|NA|17|NA
TGCGCCAGCAGCCAAGATGTGGAGTCAGGGTCCCGCTCACCCCTCCACTTT
CASSQDVESGSRSPLHF
>TRBV30|TRBJ2-5|NA|13|NA
TGTGCCTGGAGTGTAGGATCTTCCGAGACCCAGTACTTC
CAWSVGSSETQYF
>TRBV29-1|TRBJ2-4|NA|14|few
TGCAGCGCAGAAGGTCCGGGATCCAAAAACATTCAGTACTTC
CSAEGPGSKNIQYF
>TRBV18|TRBJ2-2|NA|15|few
TGTGCCAGCTCACCACTCACTAGCCTCACCGGGGAGCTGTTTTTT
CASSPLTSLTGELFF
>TRBV6-1|TRBJ2-7|NA|12|NA
TGTGCCAGCAGTTCCACAGGGTACGAGCAGTACTTC
CASSSTGYEQYF
>TRBV12-2|TRBJ1-2|NA|13|NA
TGTGCAAGTCGCCCCCAGAGGGCGGGGGGCTACACCTTC
CASRPQRAGGYTF
>TRBV9|TRBJ2-5|TRBD2|17|NA
TGTGCCAGCGCCAGAAGCGGGGGCTTAGGAGGCGGGGAGACCCAGTACTTC
CASARSGGLGGGETQYF
>TRBV19|TRBJ2-7|NA|14|few
TGTGCCAGCAGTCTGATGGGCTGGCCCTACGAGCAGTACTTC
CASSLMGWPYEQYF
>TRBV18|TRBJ1-5|TRBD1|14|few
TGTGCCAGCTCACCCGACAGGGCGGTAAAGCCCCAGCATTTT
CASSPDRAVKPQHF
>TRBV29-1|TRBJ1-1|TRBD1|14|few
TGCAGCGTTGATGTCCGGGACAGAAACACTGAAGCTTTCTTT
CSVDVRDRNTEAFF
>TRBV19|TRBJ2-5|NA|15|few
TGTGCCAGTAGCCGAAGCCGGACAGTAGAAGAGACCCAGTACTTC
CASSRSRTVEETQYF
>TRBV14|TRBJ1-6|NA|16|few
TGTGCCAGCAGCCAAGCCCAGAAAGGGACCGGTTCACCCCTCCACTTT
CASSQAQKGTGSPLHF
>TRBV12-5|TRBJ2-6|NA|15|NA
TGTGCTAGTGGTTTATTTGACTCTGGGGCCAACGTCCTGACTTTC
CASGLFDSGANVLTF
>TRBV6-5|TRBJ1-1|TRBD1|14|NA
TGTGCCAGCAGTTGGGGACAGTTGAACACTGAAGCTTTCTTT
CASSWGQLNTEAFF
>TRBV7-9|TRBJ2-3|NA|12|few
TGTGCCAGCAGCTTAGTCGCAGATACGCAGTATTTT
CASSLVADTQYF
>TRBV15|TRBJ1-6|NA|14|NA
TGTGCCACCAGCAGGGAAGGTTATAATTCACCCCTCCACTTT
CATSREGYNSPLHF
>TRBV7-9|TRBJ2-1|NA|16|NA
TGTGCCAGCAGCTCCTCTTGGCGGGGGCCTTTCGATGAGCAGTTCTTC
CASSSSWRGPFDEQFF
>TRBV27|TRBJ2-1|NA|14|NA
TGTGCCAGCAGTTCCCGGACAGCTAGCAATGAGCAGTTCTTC
CASSSRTASNEQFF
>TRBV15|TRBJ1-6|NA|14|NA
TGTGCCACCAGCAGGAAGGGGTATAATTCACCCCTCCACTTT
CATSRKGYNSPLHF
>TRBV7-9|TRBJ2-3|NA|16|NA
TGTGCCAGCAGCCCGAAAGGGGGATTCAACACAGATACGCAGTATTTT
CASSPKGGFNTDTQYF
>TRBV30|TRBJ2-7|NA|12|NA
TGTGCCTGGAGTGGCGTGCCCTACGAGCAGTACTTC
CAWSGVPYEQYF
>TRBV29-1|TRBJ1-2|TRBD1|13|NA
TGCAGCGCCGGACAGGGGGAAAGCTATGGCTACACCTTC
CSAGQGESYGYTF
>TRBV29-1|TRBJ2-3|NA|13|NA
TGCAGCGCCGAACCACGGGTAGCAAATACGCAGTATTTT
CSAEPRVANTQYF